Described below is a single TCR beta chain sequence and its context. Its specificity is unknown. This entry comes from a study of long-term antiretroviral therapy in people with HIV. Overall study results and limits: Post-ART samples showed increased diversity that remained below transplant donor control levels. Controls exceeded HIV repertoires in CDR3 length range.

V was shortened by 5 bases and J by 5 bases, with 6 bases between the two germline ends. Germline V gene data show CDR1 as SQVTM and CDR2 as ANQGSEA. This CDR3 has 10 residues. The libraries were made with immunoSEQ v3.0 at survey level. Sequencing was performed with immunoSEQ multiplex PCR; in TCRdb, only in-frame clones are kept and a portion is missing. The repertoire holds tens of thousands of clones, with nearly 90% as singletons. Treatment of all HIV participants took place in the United States. Specimen: unsorted PBMCs, collected 1.1 years after starting antiretroviral therapy. The sequence was collected from a man between 18 and 29 years old with HIV. The rearrangement links TRBV29-1 to TRBJ1-1, with D hard to call. CDR3 sequence: CSVMATEAFF. DNA of the CDR3: TGCAGCGTTATGGCGACTGAAGCTTTCTTT. Using reference TRBV29-1 and TRBJ1-1 for the parts outside the CDR3, the full variable domain is SAVISQKPSRDICQRGTSLTIQCQVDSQVTMMFWYRQQPGQSLTLIATANQGSEATYESGFVIDKFPISRPNLTFSTLTVSNMSPEDSSIYLCSVMATEAFFGQGTRLTVV.